The 17 T cell receptor beta chains below were found in one sample sequenced in a study of cytomegalovirus exposure and HLA in healthy donors. The PCR was carried out with 60 Vbeta primers and 13 Jbeta primers. This table comes from immunoSEQ multiplex PCR, and its TCRdb copy is limited to in-frame clones, with some not included. The top ten clones hold around 0.76% of a sample with 95,000 to 100,000 clones, roughly 75% of them seen once. The sample consisted of PBMCs. Receptors were obtained from a woman aged 55-75 years in good health and CMV-seronegative.

The rearrangement uses TRBV5-6 and TRBJ1-2, with 7 bases aligning to TRBD1. Germline V lookup: CDR1 SGHDT, CDR2 YYEEEE. With 2 bases clipped from V and 12 bases from J, the junction kept 16 bases outside the gene matches. The CDR3 is 15 amino acids. The chain's CDR3 is CASSLRQGKNGYDTF. The CDR3, as DNA: TGTGCCAGCAGCTTACGACAGGGTAAAAATGGCTACGACACCTTC.

This chain links TRBV5-6 with TRBJ2-7; 9 nucleotides agree with TRBD2. This CDR3 region has 15 residues. Germline assignment: CDR1 SGHDT and CDR2 YYEEEE. V was pared by 3 bases and J by 5 bases, with 9 bases of the junction left unmatched. In DNA form, the CDR3 reads TGTGCCAGCAGCTGGGGGGTGCGGGAGGGCCACGAGCAGTACTTC. It is translated as CASSWGVREGHEQYF.

The chain employs TRBV7-7 and TRBJ2-5; 9 nucleotides agree with TRBD1. The CDR3 has 14 residues. V lost 5 bases to trimming and J lost 6 bases; unmatched junction nucleotides: 7. The germline V gene has CDR1 SSHAT and CDR2 FNYEAQ (reference sequence). CDR3 in DNA: TGTGCCAGCAGCATTGGGACAGGGAGGCAGACCCAGTACTTC. Amino acid sequence: CASSIGTGRQTQYF.

The genes are TRBV6-6 and TRBJ2-5, with TRBD2 as a possible D gene (5 bases). Trimming removed 0 bases from V and 1 base from J, with 9 bases in between. This CDR3 region has 15 residues. Germline V gene lookup returns CDR1 MNHNY and CDR2 SVGAGI (reference sequence). The CDR3 here is CASSYSGSGQETQYF. CDR3 nucleotide sequence: TGTGCCAGCAGTTACTCAGGCAGCGGCCAAGAGACCCAGTACTTC.

The V gene is TRBV5-6, the J gene TRBJ2-1; 11 positions match TRBD1. J was trimmed by 6 bases and V by 4 bases; bases with no gene match: 6. The CDR3 extends over 15 amino acids. Germline V gene data show CDR1 as SGHDT and CDR2 as YYEEEE. The CDR3 here is CASSVGTGGFNEQFF. In nucleotides, the CDR3 is TGTGCCAGCAGCGTCGGGACAGGGGGTTTCAATGAGCAGTTCTTC.

The chain links TRBV2 to TRBJ1-1, with 11 bases aligning to TRBD1. This CDR3 contains 16 residues. Germline CDR1 is SNHLY and CDR2 is FYNNEI. Trimming removed 5 bases from V and 5 bases from J; junction bases left unmatched: 10. The CDR3 nucleotides read TGTGCCAGCAGTCAATGGACAGGGGGCAGTGGGACTGAAGCTTTCTTT. As protein: CASSQWTGGSGTEAFF.

The chain employs TRBV2 and TRBJ1-2, with 7 bases matching TRBD1. The CDR3 is 12 residues long. Trimming removed 6 bases from V and 4 bases from J; junction bases left unmatched: 2. CDR1 and CDR2 (germline): SNHLY, FYNNEI. The CDR3 sequence: CASSDRVYGYTF. The CDR3 DNA reads as TGTGCCAGCAGCGACAGGGTCTATGGCTACACCTTC.

As concerns this clone: Other DNA sequences of this sample code for an identical CDR3. The V and J genes are TRBV9 and TRBJ2-1; 9 nucleotides align to TRBD1. Germline V gives CDR1 SGDLS, CDR2 YYNGEE. Trimming removed 0 bases from V and 7 bases from J; junction bases left unmatched: 5. The CDR3 is 15 amino acids. In DNA, the CDR3 is TGTGCCAGCAGCGTAGGGGGCGGGACAGGGAATGAGCAGTTCTTC. Translating gives CASSVGGGTGNEQFF.

The chain couples TRBV9 to TRBJ2-2, with D hard to call. Germline V gene lookup returns CDR1 SGDLS and CDR2 YYNGEE. The V end lost 0 bases, the J end lost 5 bases, and 11 bases lay between the germline ends. This CDR3 is 15 amino acids long. The CDR3 DNA reads TGTGCCAGCAGCGTAGAAAGAGGTTGGACCGGGGAGCTGTTTTTT. Its protein is CASSVERGWTGELFF.

The J gene is TRBJ1-2, the V gene TRBV28, with 7 bases that match TRBD1. The V gene end was trimmed by 2 bases and the J gene end by 4 bases; junction bases not matched to a gene: 1. Germline-derived CDR1 and CDR2 are MDHEN and SYDVKM. CDR3 length equals 13 residues. The CDR3 bases are TGTGCCAGCAGTTTAGAGGGGGCCTATGGCTACACCTTC. Protein sequence: CASSLEGAYGYTF.

The V gene is TRBV4-1, the J gene TRBJ1-4, with 10 bases that match TRBD1. Unmatched junction bases numbered 11, after V lost 2 bases and J lost 8 bases. The CDR3 totals 17 residues. Germline V gene sequence: CDR1 MGHRA, CDR2 YSYEKL. This chain's CDR3 is CASSQPLPGTGDEKLFF. In DNA form, the CDR3 reads TGCGCCAGCAGCCAACCTCTACCCGGGACAGGGGACGAAAAACTGTTTTTT.

This chain links TRBV7-2 with TRBJ2-7, with 8 positions matching TRBD1. The germline V gene has CDR1 SGHTA and CDR2 FQGNSA. This CDR3 comprises 16 residues. V dropped 5 bases and J dropped 3; count of bases not matched to a gene: 12. Here the CDR3 DNA reads TGTGCCAGCAGCCGGCAGGGGGCAGTAGGGAGCTACGAGCAGTACTTC. Encoded protein: CASSRQGAVGSYEQYF.

This clone is a singleton in its sample. This chain links TRBV11-2 with TRBJ1-2; maybe TRBD1 (6 bases). The CDR3 covers 14 residues. V lost 1 base and J 4 bases, leaving 10 bases between the germline ends. The germline CDR1 and CDR2 sequences are SGHAT and FQNNGV. The DNA of the CDR3 is TGTGCCAGCAGCTTAGGAGCAGGGGCCTATGGCTACACCTTC. Translation gives CASSLGAGAYGYTF.

This clone was observed a few times. The chain carries TRBV6-1 and TRBJ2-7; TRBD2 is a possible D gene (9 bases). In germline, CDR1 is MNHNS, CDR2 SASEGT. V lost 4 bases, J lost 2 bases, and 24 bases lay in between. The CDR3 is 18 amino acids. CDR3 loop: CASSVQGGWREGPYEQYF. The CDR3 nucleotides are TGTGCCAGCAGTGTACAGGGGGGCTGGCGGGAGGGCCCCTACGAGCAGTACTTC.

J is TRBJ1-2 and V is TRBV11-2; D ambiguous. V was cut by 3 bases and J by 6 bases, with 11 bases left in between. This CDR3 has 13 residues. Germline V lookup: CDR1 SGHAT, CDR2 FQNNGV. The CDR3: CASSFAGSDGYTF. Here the CDR3 DNA reads TGTGCCAGCAGCTTTGCAGGCTCAGATGGCTACACCTTC. Supplemented by reference TRBV11-2 and TRBJ1-2, the full variable domain reads EAGVAQSPRYKIIEKRQSVAFWCNPISGHATLYWYQQILGQGPKLLIQFQNNGVVDDSQLPKDRFSAERLKGVDSTLKIQPAKLEDSAVYLCASSFAGSDGYTFGSGTRLTVV.

The chain links TRBV7-9 to TRBJ1-4; D gene unclear. Germline V gene data show CDR1 as SEHNR and CDR2 as FQNEAQ (reference sequence). Trimming pared 5 bases from V and 0 bases from J, leaving 13 bases between. This CDR3 is 16 amino acids long. CDR3 sequence reads: CASSPGRLATNEKLFF. DNA of the CDR3: TGTGCCAGCAGCCCTGGGAGGCTTGCAACTAATGAAAAACTGTTTTTT.

The chain carries TRBV7-2 and TRBJ1-2; possibly TRBD1 for D (6 bases). V gave up 2 bases and J gave up 4 bases, with 14 bases separating them. Germline V lookup: CDR1 SGHTA, CDR2 FQGNSA. There are 15 residues in the CDR3. The CDR3 reads CASSLYLGASYGYTF. The CDR3 coding sequence is TGTGCCAGCAGCTTATACCTGGGGGCTAGCTATGGCTACACCTTC. The variable domain in full, completed from reference TRBV7-2 and TRBJ1-2, reads GAGVSQSPSNKVTEKGKDVELRCDPISGHTALYWYRQSLGQGLEFLIYFQGNSAPDKSGLPSDRFSAERTGGSVSTLTIQRTQQEDSAVYLCASSLYLGASYGYTFGSGTRLTVV.